This entry concerns a single T cell receptor beta chain. In the PCR, 60 Vbeta and 13 Jbeta primers were used. Generated by immunoSEQ multiplex PCR, the TCRdb table keeps only in-frame clones and is missing some. This table holds 130,000 or so clones, over 60% found once. The CDR3 is 15 residues long. CDR1 and CDR2 (germline): SGHNT, YYREEE (reference sequence). The V gene end was trimmed by 4 bases and the J gene end by 5 bases; junction bases not matched to a gene: 7. The sample is drawn from a study of cytomegalovirus exposure and HLA in healthy donors. The chain recombines TRBV5-4 with TRBJ2-5; 11 bases line up with TRBD2. The receptor comes from a female donor in good health and CMV-seropositive. Material: PBMCs. CDR3 in DNA: TGTGCCAGCAGCACCCAGACTAGCGGGGTGGAGACCCAGTACTTC. It is translated as CASSTQTSGVETQYF.